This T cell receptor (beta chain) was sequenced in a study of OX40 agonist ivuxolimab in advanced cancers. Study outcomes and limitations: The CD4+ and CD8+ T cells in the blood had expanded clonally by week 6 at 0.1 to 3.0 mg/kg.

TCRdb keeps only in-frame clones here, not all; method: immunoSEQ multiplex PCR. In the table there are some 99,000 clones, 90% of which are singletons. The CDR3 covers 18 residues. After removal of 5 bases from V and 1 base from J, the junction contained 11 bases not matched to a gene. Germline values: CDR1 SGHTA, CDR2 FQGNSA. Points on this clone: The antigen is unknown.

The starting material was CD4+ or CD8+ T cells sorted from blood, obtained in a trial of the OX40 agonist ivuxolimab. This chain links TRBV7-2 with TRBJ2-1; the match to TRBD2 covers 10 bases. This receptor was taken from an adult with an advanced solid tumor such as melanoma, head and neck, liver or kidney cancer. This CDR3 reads CASSPLLLAGRSYNEQFF. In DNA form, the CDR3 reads TGTGCCAGCAGCCCACTCCTACTAGCGGGGCGGTCCTACAATGAGCAGTTCTTC.